This TCR beta chain was documented in a study of T-cell memory formation after mild COVID-19. The germline CDR1 and CDR2 sequences are SGHRS and YFSETQ. V lost 2 bases, J lost 11 bases, and 19 bases lay in between. The CDR3 loop spans 14 amino acids. Constant-segment-primed 5'RACE gave TCR alpha and TCR beta cDNA libraries with sample barcodes and UMIs. TCRdb redid the calling of the 5' RACE reads with MiXCR, one entry per CDR3 protein. The data show fewer than 650,000 distinct CDR3 sequences, 17% seen once. V and J are TRBV5-1 and TRBJ1-1; possible D gene TRBD1, 5 bases. This sequence was found in an adult woman who had mild COVID-19 (a few samples of this study predate the infection). Cell type and time point are not known. The sequencing input was PBMCs or a T cell subset sorted from them (not recorded which). The CDR3 DNA is TGCGCCAGCAGCTTTTTAGGGGACCCGATGTGGGCTTTCTTT. It specifies CASSFLGDPMWAFF.